This T cell receptor (beta chain) comes out of a study of blood T cell repertoires in COVID-19. Two negative PCRs, clearance, or symptom resolution characterized the recovered Cohort 3 donors. The CDR3 sequence is 15 residues long. The germline CDR1 and CDR2 sequences are SGHTA and FQGNSA. V gave up 3 bases and J gave up 4 bases; unmatched junction bases: 5. Some clones are missing from TCRdb's copy, which holds only in-frame ones; the method was immunoSEQ multiplex PCR. The sample consists of about 300,000 clones, around 86% of them appearing once. Source material: PBMCs or T cells enriched from blood (not recorded which). The J gene is TRBJ1-5, the V gene TRBV7-2, with 8 bases matching TRBD1. This receptor was obtained from a middle-aged woman who had recovered from COVID-19. CDR3: CASSLDRAPNQPQHF. CDR3 sequence (DNA): TGTGCCAGCAGCTTGGACAGGGCCCCGAATCAGCCCCAGCATTTT.